Presented here are 9 T cell receptor beta chains from one specimen sequenced in a study of CD8 T cells in ankylosing spondylitis. Using its own MiXCR run on the 5' RACE reads, TCRdb lists one record per CDR3 protein. The profile shows 250,000 to 400,000 distinct CDR3 sequences, around a tenth of them singletons. Sample: blood, either unsorted or a sorted T cell fraction (not recorded which). The receptors were gathered from a female donor with ankylosing spondylitis or in good health (not recorded which).

Worth noting for this clonotype: A much larger clone is a single base away; this may be a read error. The J gene is TRBJ2-2, the V gene TRBV28; TRBD1 might be the D (6 bases). Looked up from germline, CDR1 is MDHEN and CDR2 is SYDVKM. The CDR3 loop spans 17 amino acids. This CDR3 is CASSAYTGNKNTEELFF. In DNA form, the CDR3 reads TGTGCCAGCAGTGCTTACACAGGGAATAAGAACACCGAGGAGCTGTTTTTT.

This clonotype was observed at least ten times. The chain is built from TRBV9 and TRBJ2-1; 8 bases align to TRBD1. This CDR3 is 14 amino acids long. The trim removed 3 bases at V and 7 bases at J, leaving 6 bases unmatched. CDR1 SGDLS and CDR2 YYNGEE come from the germline V gene. CDR3 sequence reads: CASSARTGRNEQFF. The CDR3 coding sequence is TGTGCCAGCAGCGCCAGGACAGGGAGGAATGAGCAGTTCTTC.

This clonotype has ten or more counts. This chain links TRBV24-1 with TRBJ2-1; 7 bases agree with TRBD1. Looked up from germline, CDR1 is KGHDR and CDR2 is SFDVKD. Trimming removed 3 bases from V and 0 bases from J; junction bases left unmatched: 7. CDR3 length: 17 amino acids. In nucleotides, the CDR3 is TGTGCCACCAGTGATGGCTGGACAGGACCCTCCTACAATGAGCAGTTCTTC. Translation gives CATSDGWTGPSYNEQFF.

This clonotype was counted many times. J is TRBJ2-3 and V is TRBV12-3 or TRBV12-4, with a tentative D call TRBD1 (5 bases). The V and J ends lost 8 bases and 5 bases respectively, with 17 bases between them. The CDR3 loop spans 14 amino acids. Here the CDR3 DNA reads TGTGCCAGCTCCCAGGTTGAAGGGGTAGATACGCAGTATTTT. Amino acid sequence: CASSQVEGVDTQYF.

This clonotype was found a few times. This CDR3 is CAVQGPGANVLTF. The CDR3 bases are TGCGCCGTACAGGGTCCTGGGGCCAACGTCCTGACTTTC. J is TRBJ2-6 and V is TRBV10-1; possibly TRBD1 for D (6 bases). CDR3 length: 13 residues. Germline CDR1 WNHNN, CDR2 SYGVQD (reference sequence). Trimming shortened V by 11 bases and J by 2 bases, and 10 bases separated the two germline ends.

This clonotype appeared a few times. The V and J genes are TRBV20-1 and TRBJ1-2, with D tentatively TRBD1 (6 bases). Germline V gene data show CDR1 as DFQATT and CDR2 as SNEGSKA (reference sequence). The V gene lost 4 bases and the J gene lost 2 bases, with 14 bases spanning the gap. There are 14 residues in the CDR3. Here the CDR3 DNA reads TGCAGTGCTATACCGCGCAGGGGAAACTATGGCTACACCTTC. The encoded protein is CSAIPRRGNYGYTF.

This clonotype came up many times. The chain has TRBV5-1 and TRBJ2-1; 13 bases are a match to TRBD2. There are 17 residues in the CDR3. Trimming at V came to 5 bases and at J to 7 bases, leaving 12 bases not matched to a gene. Germline CDR1 and CDR2: SGHRS and YFSETQ. CDR3 in amino acids: CASRLSLGLAGTNEQFF. CDR3 sequence (DNA): TGCGCCAGCAGACTTTCCCTGGGACTAGCGGGAACAAATGAGCAGTTCTTC.

This clonotype was counted at least ten times. The chain joins TRBV10-2 to TRBJ2-1; unclear D gene. The V end was cut by 3 bases, the J end by 4 bases, with 10 bases between. The CDR3 is made up of 14 amino acids. Germline V gene lookup returns CDR1 WSHSY and CDR2 SAAADI. The CDR3 DNA follows: TGCGCCAGCAGTGACGTTGCCCTATACAATGAGCAGTTCTTC. Translation gives CASSDVALYNEQFF.

V is TRBV18 and J is TRBJ1-2, with D perhaps matching TRBD1 (6 bases). Trimming took 0 bases from V and 8 from J, leaving 13 bases between them. This CDR3 region has 14 residues. Germline V CDR1 and CDR2: KGHSH, LQKENI. CDR3 protein: CASSPPGGQNGYTF. The CDR3 nucleotides read TGTGCCAGCTCACCACCGGGGGGCCAGAACGGCTACACCTTC.